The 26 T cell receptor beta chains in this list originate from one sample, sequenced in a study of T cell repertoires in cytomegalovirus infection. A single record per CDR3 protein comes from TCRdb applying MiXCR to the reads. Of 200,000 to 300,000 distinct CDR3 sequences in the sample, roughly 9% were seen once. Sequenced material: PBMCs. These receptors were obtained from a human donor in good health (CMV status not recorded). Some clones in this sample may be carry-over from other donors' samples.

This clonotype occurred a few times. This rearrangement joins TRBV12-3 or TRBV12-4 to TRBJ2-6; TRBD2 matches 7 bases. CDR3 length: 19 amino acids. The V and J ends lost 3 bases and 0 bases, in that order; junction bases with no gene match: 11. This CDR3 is CASSFAWGGVGSGANVLTF. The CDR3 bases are TGTGCCAGCAGTTTCGCCTGGGGGGGGGTGGGCTCTGGGGCCAACGTCCTGACTTTC.

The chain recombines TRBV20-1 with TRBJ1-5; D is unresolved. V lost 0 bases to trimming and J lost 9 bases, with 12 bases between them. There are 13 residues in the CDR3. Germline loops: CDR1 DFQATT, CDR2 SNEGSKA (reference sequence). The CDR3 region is CSARELNEGPQHF. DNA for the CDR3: TGCAGTGCTAGAGAGTTAAACGAGGGGCCCCAGCATTTT.

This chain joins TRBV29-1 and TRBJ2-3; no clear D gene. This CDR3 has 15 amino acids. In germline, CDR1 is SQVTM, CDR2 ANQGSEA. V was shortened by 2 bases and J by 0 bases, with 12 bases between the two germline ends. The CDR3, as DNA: TGCAGCGTTGAATCCAGAATACTGAGCACAGATACGCAGTATTTT. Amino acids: CSVESRILSTDTQYF.

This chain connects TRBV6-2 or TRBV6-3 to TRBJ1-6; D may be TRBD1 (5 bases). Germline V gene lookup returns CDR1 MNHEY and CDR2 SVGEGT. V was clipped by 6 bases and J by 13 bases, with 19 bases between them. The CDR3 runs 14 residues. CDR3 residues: CASSSGTPEAPLHF. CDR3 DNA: TGTGCCAGCAGCTCCGGGACCCCCGAGGCCCCCCTCCACTTT.

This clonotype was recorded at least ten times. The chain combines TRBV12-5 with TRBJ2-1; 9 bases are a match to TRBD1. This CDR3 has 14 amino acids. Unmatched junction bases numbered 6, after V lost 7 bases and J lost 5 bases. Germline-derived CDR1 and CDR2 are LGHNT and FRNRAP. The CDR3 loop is CASVGDREHNEQFF. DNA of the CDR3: TGTGCTAGTGTCGGGGACAGGGAACACAATGAGCAGTTCTTC.

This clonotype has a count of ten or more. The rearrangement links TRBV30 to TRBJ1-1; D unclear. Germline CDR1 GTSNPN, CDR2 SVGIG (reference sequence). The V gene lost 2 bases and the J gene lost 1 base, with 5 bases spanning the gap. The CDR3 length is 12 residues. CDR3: CAWSTSNTEAFF. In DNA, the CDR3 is TGTGCCTGGAGTACATCGAACACTGAAGCTTTCTTT. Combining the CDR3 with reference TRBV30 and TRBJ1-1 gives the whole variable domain SQTIHQWPATLVQPVGSPLSLECTVEGTSNPNLYWYRQAAGRGLQLLFYSVGIGQISSEVPQNLSASRPQDRQFILSSKKLLLSDSGFYLCAWSTSNTEAFFGQGTRLTVV.

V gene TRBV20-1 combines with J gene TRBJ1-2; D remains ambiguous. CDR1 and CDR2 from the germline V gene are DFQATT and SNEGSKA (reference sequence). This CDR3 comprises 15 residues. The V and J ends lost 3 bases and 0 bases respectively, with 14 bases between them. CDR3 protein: CSASMVRWSNYGYTF. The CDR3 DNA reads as TGCAGTGCTAGTATGGTCAGGTGGTCTAACTATGGCTACACCTTC.

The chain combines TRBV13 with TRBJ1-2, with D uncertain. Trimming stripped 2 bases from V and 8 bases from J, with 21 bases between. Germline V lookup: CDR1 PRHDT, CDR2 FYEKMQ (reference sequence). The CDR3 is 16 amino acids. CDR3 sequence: CASSLRVGERVEGYTF. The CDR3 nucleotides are TGTGCCAGCAGCTTAAGGGTCGGGGAGAGAGTCGAAGGCTACACCTTC.

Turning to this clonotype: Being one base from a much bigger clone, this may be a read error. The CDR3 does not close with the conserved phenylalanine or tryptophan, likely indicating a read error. This CDR3 reads CASSYLNTDQPQHL. CDR3 nucleotide sequence: TGTGCCAGCAGTTACCTAAACACGGATCAGCCCCAGCATCTT. This chain uses TRBV6-2 or TRBV6-3 with TRBJ1-5, with no clear D. V gave up 2 bases and J gave up 5 bases, with 10 bases separating them. The CDR3 has 14 amino acids. Germline CDR1 MNHEY, CDR2 SVGEGT.

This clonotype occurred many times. CDR3 in amino acids: CASSLDGRGNTGELFF. As DNA, the CDR3 is TGTGCCAGCAGCTTAGACGGGAGGGGGAACACCGGGGAGCTGTTTTTT. This chain uses TRBV7-2 with TRBJ2-2, with TRBD2 matching over 8 bases. V gave up 1 base and J gave up 1 base; unmatched junction bases: 2. The CDR3 extends over 16 amino acids. Germline CDR1 and CDR2: SGHTA and FQGNSA.

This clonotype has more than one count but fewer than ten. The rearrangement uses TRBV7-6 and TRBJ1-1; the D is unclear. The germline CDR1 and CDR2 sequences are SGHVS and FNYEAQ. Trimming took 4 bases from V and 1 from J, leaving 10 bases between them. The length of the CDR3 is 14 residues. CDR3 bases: TGTGCCAGCAGCTGGTCAGAAGAGAACACTGAAGCTTTCTTT. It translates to CASSWSEENTEAFF.

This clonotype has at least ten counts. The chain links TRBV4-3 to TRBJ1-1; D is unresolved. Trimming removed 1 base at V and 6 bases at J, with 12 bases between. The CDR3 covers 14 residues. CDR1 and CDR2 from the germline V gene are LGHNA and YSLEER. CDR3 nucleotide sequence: TGCGCCAGCAGCCAAGGGGTCGAGGTAGCTGAAGCTTTCTTT. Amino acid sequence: CASSQGVEVAEAFF.

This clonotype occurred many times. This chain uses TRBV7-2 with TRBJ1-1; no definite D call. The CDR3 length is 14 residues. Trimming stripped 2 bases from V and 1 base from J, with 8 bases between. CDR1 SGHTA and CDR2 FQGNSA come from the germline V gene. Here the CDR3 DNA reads TGTGCCAGCAGCTTATTGGGTCAGAACACTGAAGCTTTCTTT. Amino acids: CASSLLGQNTEAFF.

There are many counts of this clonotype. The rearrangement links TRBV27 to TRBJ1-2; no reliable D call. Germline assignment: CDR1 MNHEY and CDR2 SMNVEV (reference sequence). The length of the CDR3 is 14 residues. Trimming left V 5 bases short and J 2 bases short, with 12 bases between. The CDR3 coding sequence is TGTGCCAGCAGTCCCCAAGCCAGGAACTATGGCTACACCTTC. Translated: CASSPQARNYGYTF.

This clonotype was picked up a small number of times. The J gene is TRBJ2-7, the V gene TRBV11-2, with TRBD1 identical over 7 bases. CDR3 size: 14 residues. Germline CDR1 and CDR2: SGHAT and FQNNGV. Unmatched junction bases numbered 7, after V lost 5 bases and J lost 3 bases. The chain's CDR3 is CASSRNRQGYEQYF. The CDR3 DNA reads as TGTGCCAGCAGCCGAAACCGACAGGGCTACGAGCAGTACTTC. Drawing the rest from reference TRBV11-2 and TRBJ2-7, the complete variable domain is EAGVAQSPRYKIIEKRQSVAFWCNPISGHATLYWYQQILGQGPKLLIQFQNNGVVDDSQLPKDRFSAERLKGVDSTLKIQPAKLEDSAVYLCASSRNRQGYEQYFGPGTRLTVT.

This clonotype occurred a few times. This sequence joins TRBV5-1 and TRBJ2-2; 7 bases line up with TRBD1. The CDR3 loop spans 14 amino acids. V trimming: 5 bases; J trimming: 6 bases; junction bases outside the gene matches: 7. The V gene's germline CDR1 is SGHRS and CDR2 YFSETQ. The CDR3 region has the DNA TGCGCCAGCAGTATCCACAGGGGCCCCGGGGAGCTGTTTTTT. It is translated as CASSIHRGPGELFF.

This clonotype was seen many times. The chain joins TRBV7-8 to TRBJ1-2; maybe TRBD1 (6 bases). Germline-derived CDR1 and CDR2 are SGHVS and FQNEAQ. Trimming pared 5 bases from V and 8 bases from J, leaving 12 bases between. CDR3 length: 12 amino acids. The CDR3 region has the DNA TGTGCCAGCAGCACTTTCAGGGGCGGCTACACCTTC. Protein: CASSTFRGGYTF.

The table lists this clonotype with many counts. DNA for the CDR3: TGTGCCAGCAGGCCCGGGACACCCGGCACTGAAGCTTTCTTT. Its translation is CASRPGTPGTEAFF. The genes are TRBV28 and TRBJ1-1; possible D gene TRBD1, 6 bases. Germline V gene data show CDR1 as MDHEN and CDR2 as SYDVKM. CDR3 length: 14 residues. V lost 6 bases, J lost 4 bases, and 15 bases lay in between.

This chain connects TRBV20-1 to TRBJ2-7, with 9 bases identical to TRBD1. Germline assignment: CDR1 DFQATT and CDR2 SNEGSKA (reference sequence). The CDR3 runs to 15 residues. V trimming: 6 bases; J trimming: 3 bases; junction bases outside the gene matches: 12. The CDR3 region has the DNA TGCAGTGCCTCACCCCGGGACAGGGCCAACTACGAGCAGTACTTC. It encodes CSASPRDRANYEQYF.

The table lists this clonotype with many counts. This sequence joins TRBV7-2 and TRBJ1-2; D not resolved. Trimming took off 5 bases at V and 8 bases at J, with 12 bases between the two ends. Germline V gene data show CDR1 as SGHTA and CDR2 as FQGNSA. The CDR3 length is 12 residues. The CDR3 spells CASSLHSLGYTF. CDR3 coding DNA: TGTGCCAGCAGCCTACACTCCCTGGGCTACACCTTC.

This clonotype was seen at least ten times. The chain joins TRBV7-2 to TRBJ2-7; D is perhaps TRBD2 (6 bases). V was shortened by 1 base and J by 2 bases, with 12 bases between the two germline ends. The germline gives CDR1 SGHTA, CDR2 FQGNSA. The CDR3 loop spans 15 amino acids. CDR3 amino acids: CASSLGRENPYEQYF. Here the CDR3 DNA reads TGTGCCAGCAGCTTAGGGAGGGAGAACCCCTACGAGCAGTACTTC.

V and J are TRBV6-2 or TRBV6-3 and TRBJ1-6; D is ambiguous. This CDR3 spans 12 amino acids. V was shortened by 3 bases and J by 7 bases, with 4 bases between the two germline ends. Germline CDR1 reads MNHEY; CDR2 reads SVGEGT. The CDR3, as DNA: TGTGCCAGCAGTTATGGGAATTCACCCCTCCACTTT. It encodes CASSYGNSPLHF.

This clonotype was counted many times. The CDR3 spells CAGRRAGANVLTF. CDR3 sequence (DNA): TGTGCCGGGAGGAGGGCTGGGGCCAACGTCCTGACTTTC. This sequence joins TRBV6-6 and TRBJ2-6; maybe TRBD2 (6 bases). The CDR3 is 13 amino acids. V was cut by 11 bases and J by 2 bases, with 10 bases left in between. Looked up from germline, CDR1 is MNHNY and CDR2 is SVGAGI (reference sequence).

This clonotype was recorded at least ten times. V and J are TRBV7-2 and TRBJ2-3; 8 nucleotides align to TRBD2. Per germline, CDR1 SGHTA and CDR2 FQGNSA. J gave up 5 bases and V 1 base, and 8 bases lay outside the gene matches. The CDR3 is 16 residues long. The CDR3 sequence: CASSLGTGGPGDTQYF. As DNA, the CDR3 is TGTGCCAGCAGCTTAGGAACGGGGGGGCCGGGAGATACGCAGTATTTT.

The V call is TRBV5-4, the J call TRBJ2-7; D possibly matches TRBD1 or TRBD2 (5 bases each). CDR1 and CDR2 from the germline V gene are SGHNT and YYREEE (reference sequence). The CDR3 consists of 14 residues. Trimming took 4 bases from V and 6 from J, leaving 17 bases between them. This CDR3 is CASSNDQGVTEQYF. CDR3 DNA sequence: TGTGCCAGCAGCAATGATCAGGGAGTGACCGAGCAGTACTTC.

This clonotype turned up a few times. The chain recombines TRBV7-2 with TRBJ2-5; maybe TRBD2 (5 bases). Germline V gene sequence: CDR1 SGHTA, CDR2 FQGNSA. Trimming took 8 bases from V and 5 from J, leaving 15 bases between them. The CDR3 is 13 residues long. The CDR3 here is CASRLGAVETQYF. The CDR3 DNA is TGTGCCAGCCGGTTAGGAGCGGTCGAGACCCAGTACTTC.